The subject of this entry is one T cell receptor beta chain. Between the trimmed V and J ends, which lost 3 bases and 7 bases, there was a span of 13 bases. Germline CDR1 MNHNS, CDR2 SASEGT. The CDR3 totals 14 residues. These data come from a study of blood T cell repertoires in COVID-19. In the original workflow: Amplification of reference gene primers was used by the study to estimate nucleated cell counts. TCRdb's table, derived via immunoSEQ multiplex PCR, lists solely in-frame clones and lacks some. That table gives V, J and clone size, and the DNA gave D and trimming. The table includes more than 65,000 clones, 70% to 90% detected once.

The sequence was collected from a woman of 80 years or more with active or convalescent COVID-19. The chain links TRBV6-1 to TRBJ1-5; no definite D call. What was sequenced was peripheral blood. Here the CDR3 reads CASSESSGRQPQHF. CDR3 sequence (DNA): TGTGCCAGCAGTGAGTCCTCCGGTCGGCAGCCCCAGCATTTT.